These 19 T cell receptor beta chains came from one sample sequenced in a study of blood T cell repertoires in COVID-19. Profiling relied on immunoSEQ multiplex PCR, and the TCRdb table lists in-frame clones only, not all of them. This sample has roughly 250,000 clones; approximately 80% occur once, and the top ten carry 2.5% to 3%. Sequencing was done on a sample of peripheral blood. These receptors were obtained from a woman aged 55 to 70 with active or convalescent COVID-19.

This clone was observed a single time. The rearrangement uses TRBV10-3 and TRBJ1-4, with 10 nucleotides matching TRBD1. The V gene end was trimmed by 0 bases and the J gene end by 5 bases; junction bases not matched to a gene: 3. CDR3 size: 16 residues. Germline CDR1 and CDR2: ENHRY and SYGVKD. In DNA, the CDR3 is TGTGCCATCAGTGAGTCGAGACAGGGGGCGAATGAAAAACTGTTTTTT. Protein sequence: CAISESRQGANEKLFF.

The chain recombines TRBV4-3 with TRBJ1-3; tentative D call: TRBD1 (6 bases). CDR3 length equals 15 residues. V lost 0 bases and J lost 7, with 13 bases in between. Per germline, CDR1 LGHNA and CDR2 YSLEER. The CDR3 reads CASSQDRGGWNTIYF. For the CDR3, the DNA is TGCGCCAGCAGCCAAGATCGTGGGGGCTGGAACACCATATATTTT.

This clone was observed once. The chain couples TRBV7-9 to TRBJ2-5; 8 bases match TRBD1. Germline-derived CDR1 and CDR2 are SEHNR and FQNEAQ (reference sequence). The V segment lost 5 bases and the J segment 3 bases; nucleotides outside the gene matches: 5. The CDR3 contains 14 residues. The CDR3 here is CASSPEGQEETQYF. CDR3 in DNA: TGTGCCAGCAGCCCAGAGGGACAGGAAGAGACCCAGTACTTC.

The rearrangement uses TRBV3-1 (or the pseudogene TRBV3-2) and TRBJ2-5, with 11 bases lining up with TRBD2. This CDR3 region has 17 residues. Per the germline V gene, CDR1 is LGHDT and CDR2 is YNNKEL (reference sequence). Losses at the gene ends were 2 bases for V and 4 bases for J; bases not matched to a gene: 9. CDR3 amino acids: CASSQKLSGGAGETQYF. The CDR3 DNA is TGTGCCAGCAGCCAAAAACTTAGCGGGGGGGCTGGAGAGACCCAGTACTTC.

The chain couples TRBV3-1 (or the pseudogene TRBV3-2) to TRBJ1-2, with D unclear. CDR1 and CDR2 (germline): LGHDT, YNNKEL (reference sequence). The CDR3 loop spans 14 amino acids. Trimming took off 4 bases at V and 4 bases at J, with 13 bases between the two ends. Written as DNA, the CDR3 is TGTGCCAGCAGCCCCGAGGCTACACTCTATGGCTACACCTTC. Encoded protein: CASSPEATLYGYTF.

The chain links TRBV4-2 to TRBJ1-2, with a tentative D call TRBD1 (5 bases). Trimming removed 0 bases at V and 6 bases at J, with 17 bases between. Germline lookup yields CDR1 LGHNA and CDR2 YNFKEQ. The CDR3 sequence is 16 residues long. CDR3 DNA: TGTGCCAGCAGCCAAGATAGGAGGGGAGAATTGAATGGCTACACCTTC. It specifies CASSQDRRGELNGYTF.

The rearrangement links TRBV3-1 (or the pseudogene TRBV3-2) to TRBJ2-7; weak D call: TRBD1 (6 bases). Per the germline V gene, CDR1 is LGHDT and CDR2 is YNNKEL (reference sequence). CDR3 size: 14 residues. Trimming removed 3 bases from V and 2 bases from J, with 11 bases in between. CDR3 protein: CASSQLQGPYEQYF. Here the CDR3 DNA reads TGTGCCAGCAGCCAGTTACAGGGCCCCTACGAGCAGTACTTC.

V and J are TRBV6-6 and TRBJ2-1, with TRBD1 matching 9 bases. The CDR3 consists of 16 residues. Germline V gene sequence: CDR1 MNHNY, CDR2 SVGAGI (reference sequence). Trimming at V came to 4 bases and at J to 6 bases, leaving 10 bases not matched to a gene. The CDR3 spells CASSSTRQGGGNEQFF. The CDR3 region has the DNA TGTGCCAGCAGTTCCACCCGACAGGGGGGCGGCAATGAGCAGTTCTTC.

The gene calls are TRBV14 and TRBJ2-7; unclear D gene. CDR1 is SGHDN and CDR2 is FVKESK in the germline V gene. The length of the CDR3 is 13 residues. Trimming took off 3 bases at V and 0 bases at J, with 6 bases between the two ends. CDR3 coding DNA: TGTGCCAGCAGCCATTACTTCTCCTACGAGCAGTACTTC. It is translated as CASSHYFSYEQYF.

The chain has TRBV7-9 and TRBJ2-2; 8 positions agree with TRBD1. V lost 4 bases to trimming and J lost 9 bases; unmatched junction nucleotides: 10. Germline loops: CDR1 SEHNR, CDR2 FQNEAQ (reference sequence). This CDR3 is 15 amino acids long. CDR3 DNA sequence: TGTGCCAGCAGCTCGGGACAGGTTTCGGCCAGGGAGCTGTTTTTT. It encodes CASSSGQVSARELFF.

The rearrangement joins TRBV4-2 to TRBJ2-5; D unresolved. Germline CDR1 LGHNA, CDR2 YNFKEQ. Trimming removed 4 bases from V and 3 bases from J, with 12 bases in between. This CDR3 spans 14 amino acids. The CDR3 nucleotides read TGTGCCAGCAGCCGCTCCACAGTCAAAGAGACCCAGTACTTC. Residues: CASSRSTVKETQYF.

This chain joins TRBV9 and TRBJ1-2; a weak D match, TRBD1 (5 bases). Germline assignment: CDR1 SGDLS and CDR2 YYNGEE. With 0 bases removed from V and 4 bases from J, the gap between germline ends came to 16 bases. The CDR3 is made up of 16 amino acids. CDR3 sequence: CASSVGVETAAYGYTF. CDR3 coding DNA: TGTGCCAGCAGCGTAGGGGTCGAGACAGCAGCCTATGGCTACACCTTC.

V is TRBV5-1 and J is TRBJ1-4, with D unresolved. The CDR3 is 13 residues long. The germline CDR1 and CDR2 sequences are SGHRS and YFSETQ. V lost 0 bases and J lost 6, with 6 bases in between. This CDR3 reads CASSLAADEKLFF. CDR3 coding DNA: TGCGCCAGCAGCTTGGCCGCGGATGAAAAACTGTTTTTT.

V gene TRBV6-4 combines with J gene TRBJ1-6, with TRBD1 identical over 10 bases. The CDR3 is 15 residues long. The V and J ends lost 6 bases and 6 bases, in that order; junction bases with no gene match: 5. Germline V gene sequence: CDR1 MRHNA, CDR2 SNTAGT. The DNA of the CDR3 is TGTGCCAGCAGAGGCGACAGGGGGCCTAATTCACCCCTCCACTTT. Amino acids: CASRGDRGPNSPLHF.

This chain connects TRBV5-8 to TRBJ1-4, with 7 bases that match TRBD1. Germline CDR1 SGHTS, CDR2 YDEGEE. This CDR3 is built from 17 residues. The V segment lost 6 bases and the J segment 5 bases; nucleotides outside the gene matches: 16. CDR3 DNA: TGTGCCAGCACCTCTTCCCGTTACAGGGGCCCAAATGAAAAACTGTTTTTT. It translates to CASTSSRYRGPNEKLFF.

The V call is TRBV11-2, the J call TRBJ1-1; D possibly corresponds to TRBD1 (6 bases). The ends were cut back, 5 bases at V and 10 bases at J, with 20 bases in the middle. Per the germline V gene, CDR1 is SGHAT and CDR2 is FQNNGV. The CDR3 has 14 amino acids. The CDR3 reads CASSTDSKTGTAFF. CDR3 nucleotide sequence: TGTGCCAGCAGCACGGATAGTAAAACAGGGACAGCTTTCTTT.

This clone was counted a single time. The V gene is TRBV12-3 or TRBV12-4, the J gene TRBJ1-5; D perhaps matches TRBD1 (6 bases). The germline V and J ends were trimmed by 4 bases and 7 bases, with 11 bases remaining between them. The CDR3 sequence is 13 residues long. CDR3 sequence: CASSSTGGQPQHF. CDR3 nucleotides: TGTGCCAGCAGTTCGACAGGCGGACAGCCCCAGCATTTT.

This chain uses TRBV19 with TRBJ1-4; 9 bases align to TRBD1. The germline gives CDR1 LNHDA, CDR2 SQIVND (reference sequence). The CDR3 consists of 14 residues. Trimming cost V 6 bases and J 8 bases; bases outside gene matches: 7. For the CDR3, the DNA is TGTGCCAGTAGGCCCCGCGGACAGGGGGAAAAACTGTTTTTT. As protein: CASRPRGQGEKLFF.

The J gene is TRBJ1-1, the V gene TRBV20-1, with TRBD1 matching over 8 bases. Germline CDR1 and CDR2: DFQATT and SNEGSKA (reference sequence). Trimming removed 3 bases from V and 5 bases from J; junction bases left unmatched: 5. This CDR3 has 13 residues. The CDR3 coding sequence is TGCAGTGCTAGTTTGGACAGGGAGACTGAAGCTTTCTTT. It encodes CSASLDRETEAFF.